The present T cell receptor beta chain was sequenced within a study of vaccination and CD4 T cells after COVID-19. In regard to this clonotype: The antigen is unknown.

Cultured CD4+ T cell DNA underwent sequencing with the Oncomine TCR Beta short-read assay. TCRdb independently ran MiXCR on the PCR reads; one entry per CDR3 protein. The data show almost 20,000 distinct CDR3 sequences, around four fifths seen once. The treatment denotes: approximately nine-day PBMC culture with coronavirus spike peptide pools or control peptides (ViraFEST assay). V lost 4 bases to trimming and J lost 2 bases, with 8 bases between them. The CDR3 length is 13 residues. The germline gives CDR1 SGHDN, CDR2 FVKESK. This specimen consisted of CD4+ T cells from blood, cultured in vitro, obtained after SARS-CoV-2 vaccination. The chain has TRBV14 and TRBJ1-2; no definite D call. This receptor was obtained from a human donor who received a COVID-19 vaccine. CDR3 nucleotide sequence: TGTGCCAGCAGCCGCGACCAAAACTATGGCTACACCTTC. Residues: CASSRDQNYGYTF.